These 4 T cell receptor beta chains came from one sample sequenced in a study of blood T cell repertoires in COVID-19. Here immunoSEQ multiplex PCR was the method, and the copy in TCRdb shows in-frame clones only, minus some. Of about 140,000 clones listed, about nine tenths are singletons. The sequenced sample was peripheral blood. These receptors all come from a man aged 50 or older with active or convalescent COVID-19.

The chain recombines TRBV11-2 with TRBJ1-1, with D perhaps matching TRBD1 (6 bases). This CDR3 is built from 16 residues. CDR1 is SGHAT, CDR2 FQNNGV, per germline. The germline V and J ends were trimmed by 2 bases and 5 bases, with 18 bases remaining between them. The CDR3 sequence is CASSLKGGGVSTEAFF. Written as DNA, the CDR3 is TGTGCCAGCAGCTTAAAAGGGGGAGGGGTTAGTACTGAAGCTTTCTTT.

The chain has TRBV7-2 and TRBJ1-5, with 10 bases aligning to TRBD1. The CDR3 runs to 15 residues. V was pared by 1 base and J by 9 bases, with 6 bases of the junction left unmatched. Germline V lookup: CDR1 SGHTA, CDR2 FQGNSA. The CDR3 spells CASSLGQGARGPQHF. The CDR3 region has the DNA TGTGCCAGCAGCTTAGGACAGGGGGCGCGAGGGCCCCAGCATTTT.

V gene TRBV7-2 combines with J gene TRBJ2-1; weak D call: TRBD2 (5 bases). Trimming removed 1 base from V and 4 bases from J, with 11 bases in between. Germline V gives CDR1 SGHTA, CDR2 FQGNSA. The CDR3 is made up of 15 amino acids. CDR3: CASSLGADIYNEQFF. Written as DNA, the CDR3 is TGTGCCAGCAGCTTAGGAGCGGATATTTACAATGAGCAGTTCTTC.

This clone was seen just once. The rearrangement links TRBV19 to TRBJ2-2; TRBD1 aligns across 7 bases. V shed 7 bases, J shed 0 bases, and the junction held 8 bases outside the gene matches. The CDR3 has 16 amino acids. Germline loops: CDR1 LNHDA, CDR2 SQIVND (reference sequence). The CDR3 nucleotides are TGTGCCAGTAAAACCGGACAGGCTTCGAACACCGGGGAGCTGTTTTTT. Translating gives CASKTGQASNTGELFF.